This T cell receptor beta chain emerged from a study of molecular identifiers for immune sequencing clone quantification. Study overall: In replicates, RNA from roughly 21,000 or 96,000 naive CD8 cells was divided five ways and four parts were sequenced.

MiXCR, applied by TCRdb to the PCR reads, yields one record per CDR3 protein. The data hold under 800,000 distinct CDR3 sequences, with over 25% observed a single time. The authors gated naive CD8 T cells as CD8+CD4-CCR7+CD45RA+ for sorting. The sequenced material came from naive CD8+ T cells from blood, with Jurkat cell RNA spiked in. Subset given: FACS-sorted CD8+CD4-CCR7+CD45RA+ naive T cells. The TCR comes from a human donor in good health. Some libraries in this study had Jurkat cell RNA spiked in.

CDR3 protein: CAWREGFGYQPQHF. CDR3 in DNA: TGTGCCTGGAGAGAGGGGTTTGGTTATCAGCCCCAGCATTTT. The rearrangement links TRBV30 to TRBJ1-5; a weak D match, TRBD1 (5 bases). This CDR3 has 14 residues. V lost 3 bases, J lost 5 bases, and 14 bases lay in between. Per the germline V gene, CDR1 is GTSNPN and CDR2 is SVGIG (reference sequence). The variable domain in full, with the rest retrieved from reference TRBV30 and TRBJ1-5, is SQTIHQWPATLVQPVGSPLSLECTVEGTSNPNLYWYRQAAGRGLQLLFYSVGIGQISSEVPQNLSASRPQDRQFILSSKKLLLSDSGFYLCAWREGFGYQPQHFGDGTRLSIL.